This T cell receptor (beta chain) came from a study of shared clonotypes between healthy human individuals. General study points: In the sorted subsets, rarefaction showed sequencing was incomplete despite large depth. The low donor count limited represented genetic and exposure-history diversity.

About this clone itself: Antigen: not known.

Trimming cost V 0 bases and J 0 bases, with 11 bases left between them. CDR1 is SGDLS, CDR2 YYNGEE, per germline. This CDR3 comprises 16 residues. Every subset's genomic DNA went evenly onto several immunoSEQ plates. Method: immunoSEQ multiplex PCR; TCRdb's copy keeps in-frame clones and lacks some. There are about 680,000 clones in the sample; approximately 79% occur only once, and approximately 1.8% lies in the top ten. The rearrangement joins TRBV9 to TRBJ2-3; possibly TRBD2 for D (5 bases). The material sequenced was memory CD4+ T cells sorted from blood. As to subset: CD45RA-negative fraction. The sequence was obtained from a woman in her 30s in good health. The DNA of the CDR3 is TGTGCCAGCAGCGTAGGGGCGGGTACTAGCACAGATACGCAGTATTTT. It codes for CASSVGAGTSTDTQYF.